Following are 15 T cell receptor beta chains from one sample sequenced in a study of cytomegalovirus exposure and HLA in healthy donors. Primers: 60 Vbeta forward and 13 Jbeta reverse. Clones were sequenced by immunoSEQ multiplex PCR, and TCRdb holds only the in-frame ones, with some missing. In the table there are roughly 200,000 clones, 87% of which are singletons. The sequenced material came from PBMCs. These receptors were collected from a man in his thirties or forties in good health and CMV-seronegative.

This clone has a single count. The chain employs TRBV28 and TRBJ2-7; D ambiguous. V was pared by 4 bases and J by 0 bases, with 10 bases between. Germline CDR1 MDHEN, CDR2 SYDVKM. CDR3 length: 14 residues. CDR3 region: CASSSPSDSYEQYF. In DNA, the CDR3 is TGTGCCAGCAGTTCCCCATCAGACTCCTACGAGCAGTACTTC.

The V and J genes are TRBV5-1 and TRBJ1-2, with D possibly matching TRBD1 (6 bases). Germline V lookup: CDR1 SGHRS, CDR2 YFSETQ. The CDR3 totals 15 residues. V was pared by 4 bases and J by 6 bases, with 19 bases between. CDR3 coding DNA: TGCGCCAGCAGCAAAACAACCGACAGGCCGGATGGCTACACCTTC. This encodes CASSKTTDRPDGYTF.

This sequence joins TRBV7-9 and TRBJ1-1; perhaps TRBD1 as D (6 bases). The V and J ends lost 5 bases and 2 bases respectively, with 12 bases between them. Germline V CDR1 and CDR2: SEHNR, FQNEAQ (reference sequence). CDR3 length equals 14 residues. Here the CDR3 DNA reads TGTGCCAGCAGCCTACACAGGGAAAACACTGAAGCTTTCTTT. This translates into CASSLHRENTEAFF. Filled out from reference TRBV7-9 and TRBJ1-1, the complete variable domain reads DTGVSQNPRHKITKRGQNVTFRCDPISEHNRLYWYRQTLGQGPEFLTYFQNEAQLEKSRLLSDRFSAERPKGSFSTLEIQRTEQGDSAMYLCASSLHRENTEAFFGQGTRLTVV.

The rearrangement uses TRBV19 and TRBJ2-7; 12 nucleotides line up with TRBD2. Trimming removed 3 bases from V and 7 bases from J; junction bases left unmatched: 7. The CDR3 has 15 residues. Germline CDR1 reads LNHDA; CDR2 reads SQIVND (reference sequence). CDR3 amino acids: CASSMWTSGITEQYF. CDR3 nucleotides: TGTGCCAGTAGTATGTGGACTAGCGGGATTACAGAGCAGTACTTC.

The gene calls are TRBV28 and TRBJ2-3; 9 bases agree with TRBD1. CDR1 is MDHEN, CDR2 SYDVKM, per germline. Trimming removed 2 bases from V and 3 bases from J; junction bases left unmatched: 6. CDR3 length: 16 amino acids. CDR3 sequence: CASSLTGTGSTDTQYF. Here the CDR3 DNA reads TGTGCCAGCAGTTTAACCGGGACAGGGTCAACAGATACGCAGTATTTT.

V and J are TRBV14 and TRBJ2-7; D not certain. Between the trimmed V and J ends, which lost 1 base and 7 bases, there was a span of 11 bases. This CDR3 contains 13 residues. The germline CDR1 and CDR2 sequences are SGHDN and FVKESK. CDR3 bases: TGTGCCAGCAGCCAAGCTTCGTGGAGAGAGCAGTACTTC. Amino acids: CASSQASWREQYF.

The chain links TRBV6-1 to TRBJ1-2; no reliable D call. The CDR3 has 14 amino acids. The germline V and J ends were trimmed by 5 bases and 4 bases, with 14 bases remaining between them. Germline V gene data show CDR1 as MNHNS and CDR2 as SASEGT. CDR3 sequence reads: CASSPSVSSYGYTF. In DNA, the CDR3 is TGTGCCAGCAGTCCAAGTGTGAGTTCCTATGGCTACACCTTC.

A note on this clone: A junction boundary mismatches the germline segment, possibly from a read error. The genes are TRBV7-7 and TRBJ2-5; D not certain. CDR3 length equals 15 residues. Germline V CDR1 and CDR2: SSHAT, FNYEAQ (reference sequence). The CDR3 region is CASSLMLGLEETQYF. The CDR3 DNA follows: TGTGCTAGCAGCTTAATGCTAGGTCTGGAGGAGACCCAGTACTTC. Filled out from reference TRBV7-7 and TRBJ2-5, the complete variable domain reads GAGVSQSPRYKVTKRGQDVTLRCDPISSHATLYWYQQALGQGPEFLTYFNYEAQPDKSGLPSDRFSAERPEGSISTLTIQRTEQRDSAMYRCASSLMLGLEETQYFGPGTRLLVL.

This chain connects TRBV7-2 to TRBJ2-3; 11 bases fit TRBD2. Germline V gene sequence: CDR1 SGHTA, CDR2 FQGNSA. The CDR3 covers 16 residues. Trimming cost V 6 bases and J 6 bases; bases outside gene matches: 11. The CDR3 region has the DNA TGTGCCAGCAGACCCCCTAGCGGGGGGACATGGGATACGCAGTATTTT. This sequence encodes CASRPPSGGTWDTQYF.

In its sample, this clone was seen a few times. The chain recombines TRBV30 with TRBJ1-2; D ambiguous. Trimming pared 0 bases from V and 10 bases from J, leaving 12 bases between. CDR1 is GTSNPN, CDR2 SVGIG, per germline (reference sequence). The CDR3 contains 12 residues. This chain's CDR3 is CAWSVTTLVYTF. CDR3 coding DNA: TGTGCCTGGAGTGTAACGACTTTGGTCTACACCTTC.

The CDR3 region is CASSLATGGPGANYGYTF. The CDR3, as DNA: TGTGCCAGCAGTTTGGCGACAGGGGGTCCGGGGGCTAACTATGGCTACACCTTC. The chain uses TRBV27 and TRBJ1-2, with 9 bases identical to TRBD1. The CDR3 loop spans 18 amino acids. V shed 3 bases, J shed 0 bases, and the junction held 11 bases outside the gene matches. The germline V gene has CDR1 MNHEY and CDR2 SMNVEV (reference sequence).

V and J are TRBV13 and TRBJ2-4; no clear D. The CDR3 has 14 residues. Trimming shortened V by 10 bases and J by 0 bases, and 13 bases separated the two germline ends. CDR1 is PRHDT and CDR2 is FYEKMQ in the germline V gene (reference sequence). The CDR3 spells CATSRSLAKNIQYF. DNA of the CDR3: TGTGCCACCTCAAGGAGTCTAGCCAAAAACATTCAGTACTTC.

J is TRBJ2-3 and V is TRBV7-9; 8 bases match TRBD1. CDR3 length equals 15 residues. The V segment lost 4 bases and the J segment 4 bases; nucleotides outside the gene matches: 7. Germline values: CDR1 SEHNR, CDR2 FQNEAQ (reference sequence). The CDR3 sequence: CASSSPGQASDTQYF. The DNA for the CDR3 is TGTGCCAGCAGCTCTCCGGGACAGGCCTCAGATACGCAGTATTTT.

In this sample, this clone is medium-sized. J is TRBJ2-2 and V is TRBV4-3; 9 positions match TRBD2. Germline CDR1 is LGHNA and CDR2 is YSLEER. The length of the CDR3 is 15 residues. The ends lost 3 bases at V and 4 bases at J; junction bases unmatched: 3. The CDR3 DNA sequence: TGCGCCAGCAGCCAGTTAGCGGGGGTCACCGGGGAGCTGTTTTTT. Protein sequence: CASSQLAGVTGELFF.

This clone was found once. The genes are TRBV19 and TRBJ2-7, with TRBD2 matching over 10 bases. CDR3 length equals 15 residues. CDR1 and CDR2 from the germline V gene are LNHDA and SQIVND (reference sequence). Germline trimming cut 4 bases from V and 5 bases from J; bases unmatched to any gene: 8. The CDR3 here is CASSTPLAGVHEQYF. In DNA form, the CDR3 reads TGTGCCAGTAGTACCCCCCTAGCGGGAGTGCACGAGCAGTACTTC.